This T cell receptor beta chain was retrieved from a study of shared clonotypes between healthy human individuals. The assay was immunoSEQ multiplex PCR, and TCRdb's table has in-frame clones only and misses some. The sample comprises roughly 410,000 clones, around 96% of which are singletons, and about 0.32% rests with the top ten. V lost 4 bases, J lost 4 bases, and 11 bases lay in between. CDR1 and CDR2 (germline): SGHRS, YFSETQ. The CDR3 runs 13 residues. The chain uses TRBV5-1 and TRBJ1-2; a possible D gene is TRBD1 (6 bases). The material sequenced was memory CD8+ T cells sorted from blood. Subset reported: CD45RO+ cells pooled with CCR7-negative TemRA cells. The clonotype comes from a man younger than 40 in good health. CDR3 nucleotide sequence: TGCGCCAGCAGCGTATTAGGGGGCTATGGCTACACCTTC. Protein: CASSVLGGYGYTF.